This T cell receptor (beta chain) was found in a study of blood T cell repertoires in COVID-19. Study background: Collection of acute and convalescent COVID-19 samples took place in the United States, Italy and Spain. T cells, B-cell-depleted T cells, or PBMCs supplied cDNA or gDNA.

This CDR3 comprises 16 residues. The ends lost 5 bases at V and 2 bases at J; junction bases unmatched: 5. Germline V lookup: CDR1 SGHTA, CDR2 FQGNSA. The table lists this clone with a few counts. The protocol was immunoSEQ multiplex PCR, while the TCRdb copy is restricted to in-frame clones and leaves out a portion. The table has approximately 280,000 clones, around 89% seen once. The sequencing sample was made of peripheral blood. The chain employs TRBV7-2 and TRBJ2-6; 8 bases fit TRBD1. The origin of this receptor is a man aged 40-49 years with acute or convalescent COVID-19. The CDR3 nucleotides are TGTGCCAGCAGCGTCTCAGGGGGCGCTGGGGCCAACGTCCTGACTTTC. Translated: CASSVSGGAGANVLTF. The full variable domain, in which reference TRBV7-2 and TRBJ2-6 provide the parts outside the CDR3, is GAGVSQSPSNKVTEKGKDVELRCDPISGHTALYWYRQSLGQGLEFLIYFQGNSAPDKSGLPSDRFSAERTGGSVSTLTIQRTQQEDSAVYLCASSVSGGAGANVLTFGAGSRLTVL.